Listed below are T cell receptor beta chains from one sample, sequenced in a study of early T cells in non-severe SARS-CoV-2 infection. TCRdb ran MiXCR on the 5' RACE reads and lists one entry per CDR3 protein. Of tens of thousands of distinct CDR3 sequences in the sample, more than 4.5% were seen once. Source material: whole blood. The source is an adult who was a healthcare worker with PCR-confirmed SARS-CoV-2 infection or an uninfected control (not recorded which). Both conserved end residues are part of each CDR3. The D gene is left open where the match is weak. Rows give clone size only sometimes, using once, few, many, or a class for an expanded clone.

d_call cdr3_length j_call v_call clone_size cdr3_nt cdr3_aa
. 16 TRBJ2-6 TRBV5-1 many TGCGCCAGCAGCTATGGACGGGTCTCGGGGGCCAACGTCCTGACTTTC CASSYGRVSGANVLTF
. 15 TRBJ1-5 TRBV6-2/TRBV6-3 many TGTGCCAGCAGTTACTCAGGACAGAACAATCAGCCCCAGCATTTT CASSYSGQNNQPQHF
. 16 TRBJ1-5 TRBV10-3 . TGTGCCATCAGTGAAGTACTGGACGGCAACAATCAGCCCCAGCATTTT CAISEVLDGNNQPQHF
. 13 TRBJ1-2 TRBV12-3/TRBV12-4 many TGTGCCAGCAGTCCGCAGCAGACTGACGGCTACACCTTC CASSPQQTDGYTF
TRBD1 16 TRBJ2-6 TRBV11-2 many TGTGCCAGCAGCCATCACAGGGGATCCGGGGCCAACGTCCTGACTTTC CASSHHRGSGANVLTF
. 16 TRBJ1-2 TRBV6-2/TRBV6-3 many TGTGCCAGCAGTTACCCTTGGGACGCCCCTAACTATGGCTACACCTTC CASSYPWDAPNYGYTF
TRBD2 20 TRBJ2-3 TRBV7-2 many TGTGCCAGCAGCCACGGCCGACTAGCGGGAGGGCCTAGGGGCACAGATACGCAGTATTTT CASSHGRLAGGPRGTDTQYF
TRBD2 18 TRBJ2-3 TRBV14 . TGTGCCAGCAGACCCCGGTTGACTAGCGGGAGGGGCACAGATACGCAGTATTTT CASRPRLTSGRGTDTQYF
TRBD1 14 TRBJ2-7 TRBV15 many TGTGCCACCAGCAGAGACAGGGGGACCTACGAGCAGTACTTC CATSRDRGTYEQYF
TRBD2 17 TRBJ2-1 TRBV6-5 . TGTGCCAGCAGGGGACTAGCGGGAGTGGGCTCCTACAATGAGCAGTTCTTC CASRGLAGVGSYNEQFF
. 15 TRBJ2-7 TRBV7-9 . TGTGCCAGCAGCCCCGGGACCCCCGTGTCCTACGAGCAGTACTTC CASSPGTPVSYEQYF
. 15 TRBJ2-1 TRBV4-2 many TGTGCCAGCAGCCAATCGGGACTTTCCTACAATGAGCAGTTCTTC CASSQSGLSYNEQFF
. 15 TRBJ1-1 TRBV7-9 many TGTGCCAGCAGCTCCCATCGTAACAGACGGACTGAAGCTTTCTTT CASSSHRNRRTEAFF
. 13 TRBJ2-1 TRBV7-3 many TGTGCCAGCAGCTCGACTAGTAGGGATGAGCAGTTCTTC CASSSTSRDEQFF
. 15 TRBJ1-3 TRBV15 many TGTGCCACCAGCAGAGATCTGGGACACGGAAACACCATATATTTT CATSRDLGHGNTIYF
TRBD1 13 TRBJ1-5 TRBV20-1 many TGCAGTGCTTCCGGGACAGGCAATCAGCCCCAGCATTTT CSASGTGNQPQHF
. 14 TRBJ2-7 TRBV5-4 . TGTGCCAGCAGCAGATTTAACGCACCCTACGAGCAGTACTTC CASSRFNAPYEQYF
. 17 TRBJ1-5 TRBV21-1 many TGTGCCAGCAGCGCGGGACAGGGCTCTGGGAGCAATCAGCCCCAGCATTTT CASSAGQGSGSNQPQHF
. 13 TRBJ2-1 TRBV12-3/TRBV12-4 many TGTGCCAGCAGTTTTGCGATTTACAATGAGCAGTTCTTC CASSFAIYNEQFF
. 16 TRBJ1-1 TRBV6-5 many TGTGCCAGCAGACCGGACAGAAGAGAAATGAACACTGAAGCTTTCTTT CASRPDRREMNTEAFF
TRBD2 11 TRBJ2-3 TRBV2 many TGTGCCAGCCTACTAGCGAGCACGCAGTATTTT CASLLASTQYF
TRBD2 15 TRBJ2-1 TRBV20-1 many TGCAGTGCTCTCAAGCGGGGCCCCCCTTACAATGAGCAGTTCTTC CSALKRGPPYNEQFF
. 14 TRBJ2-7 TRBV3-1 . TGTGCCAGCAGCCAATCTATTCGAAGGTACGAGCAGTACTTC CASSQSIRRYEQYF
. 13 TRBJ2-5 TRBV19 . TGTGCCACCCGGTTTACAGGCTACCCGACCCAGTACTTC CATRFTGYPTQYF
. 15 TRBJ2-1 TRBV7-6 medium-sized TGTGCCAGCAGCTTAGCAGGGACCGGGGCCGATGAGCAGTTCTTC CASSLAGTGADEQFF
. 15 TRBJ2-4 TRBV11-2 . TGTGCCAGCAACCGGGACGGCTTTGTCGAAAACATTCAGTACTTC CASNRDGFVENIQYF
TRBD2 13 TRBJ2-7 TRBV6-6 . TGTGCCAGCAGCCTCAGCGGGAGTCTCGAGCAGTACTTC CASSLSGSLEQYF
. 13 TRBJ2-2 TRBV7-2 many TGTGCCAGCAGCCCACTAGACACCGGGGAGCTGTTTTTT CASSPLDTGELFF
. 14 TRBJ2-7 TRBV20-1 . TGCAGTGCTAGAGATTCGGGGAGTTCCTACGAGCAGTACTTC CSARDSGSSYEQYF